A single sample is the source of the 8 T cell receptor beta chains below, sequenced in a study of T cells in Graves' hyperthyroidism and ophthalmopathy. The TCR beta CDR3 regions underwent amplification using RNA transcripts as the source. The TCR CDR3 was amplified in a first-round RT-PCR using the HTBI primer set. TCRdb re-called the multiplex PCR reads through MiXCR, storing one row per CDR3 protein. The sample consists of hundreds of thousands of distinct CDR3 sequences, approximately 15% of them appearing once. The sequenced material came from blood. The receptors were gathered from a woman aged 18-35 years with Graves' hyperthyroidism.

This clonotype was seen repeatedly, ten times or more. The gene calls are TRBV30 and TRBJ2-3; unclear D gene. Germline CDR1 and CDR2: GTSNPN and SVGIG (reference sequence). The CDR3 has 11 amino acids. Trimming removed 4 bases at V and 6 bases at J, with 8 bases between. The CDR3: CAWTPMDTQYF. The DNA for the CDR3 is TGTGCCTGGACCCCCATGGATACGCAGTATTTT.

This clonotype showed up many times. The chain recombines TRBV3-1 with TRBJ2-5; TRBD2 aligns across 13 bases. This CDR3 contains 14 residues. CDR1 is LGHDT and CDR2 is YNNKEL in the germline V gene (reference sequence). J was trimmed by 4 bases and V by 6 bases; bases with no gene match: 2. The CDR3 DNA reads TGTGCCAGCAGACTAGCGGGAGGGCGAGAGACCCAGTACTTC. Its protein product is CASRLAGGRETQYF.

This clonotype was detected ten times or more. The rearrangement joins TRBV4-3 to TRBJ2-1; possible D gene TRBD2, 6 bases. Looked up from germline, CDR1 is LGHNA and CDR2 is YSLEER. V lost 0 bases, J lost 0 bases, and 24 bases lay in between. This CDR3 region has 21 residues. In nucleotides, the CDR3 is TGCGCCAGCAGCCAAGATCTCGAGGGAGTATTTGCGGGGAGCTCCTACAATGAGCAGTTCTTC. Translation: CASSQDLEGVFAGSSYNEQFF.

The table lists this clonotype with a few counts. The chain couples TRBV7-2 to TRBJ2-7, with D possibly matching TRBD2 (6 bases). Trimming shortened V by 1 base and J by 4 bases, and 17 bases separated the two germline ends. Germline V gene lookup returns CDR1 SGHTA and CDR2 FQGNSA. The CDR3 is made up of 16 amino acids. The CDR3 loop reads CASSLESGGGYYEQYF. DNA for the CDR3: TGTGCCAGCAGCTTAGAAAGCGGAGGAGGGTATTACGAGCAGTACTTC.

In this sample, this clonotype turned up a few times. This rearrangement joins TRBV30 to TRBJ2-6; no firm D call. CDR1 is GTSNPN, CDR2 SVGIG, per germline (reference sequence). This CDR3 contains 15 residues. Trimming cost V 0 bases and J 1 base, with 7 bases left between them. The CDR3 region has the DNA TGTGCCTGGAGTGTACCTGGGTCTGGGGCCAACGTCCTGACTTTC. It encodes CAWSVPGSGANVLTF.

This chain joins TRBV12-3 or TRBV12-4 and TRBJ1-5, with D possibly matching TRBD1 (5 bases). The CDR3 is 14 amino acids. V lost 3 bases and J 7 bases, leaving 13 bases between the germline ends. The DNA for the CDR3 is TGTGCCAGCAGTTTCGGCAGGCGGGGGCAGCCCCAGCATTTT. Translation: CASSFGRRGQPQHF.

This clonotype was detected ten times or more. CDR3 in amino acids: CASSQEMDSRSYEQYF. The DNA of the CDR3 is TGCGCCAGCAGCCAAGAGATGGACAGTCGGTCCTACGAGCAGTACTTC. The rearrangement joins TRBV4-1 to TRBJ2-7, with D maybe TRBD1 (6 bases). Germline-derived CDR1 and CDR2 are MGHRA and YSYEKL. V was pared by 0 bases and J by 1 base, with 13 bases between. There are 16 residues in the CDR3.

This clonotype was observed at least ten times. V is TRBV19 and J is TRBJ1-1; D not certain. The CDR3 is 15 amino acids. CDR1 is LNHDA and CDR2 is SQIVND in the germline V gene (reference sequence). V lost 1 base and J 2 bases, leaving 11 bases between the germline ends. DNA of the CDR3: TGTGCCAGTAGTATAGGGGCCACGAGAAACACTGAAGCTTTCTTT. Translation: CASSIGATRNTEAFF.